The source of this T cell receptor beta chain is a study of somatic mutations in cytotoxic T cells in rheumatoid arthritis. Study-wide context: In some cases, T-cell populations stained with V beta antibodies were flow-sorted at nearly 100% purity, and these included V beta1+ cells sequenced for TCRB.

The CDR3 has 11 residues. Germline CDR1 and CDR2: SGHNT and YYREEE (reference sequence). V was shortened by 4 bases and J by 3 bases, with 5 bases between the two germline ends. Assay used: immunoSEQ multiplex PCR; TCRdb lists only in-frame clones, some missing. The sample yields about 18,000 clones, over 60% seen once. This clone was seen just once. This clonotype was obtained from an adult with rheumatoid arthritis. Sequenced input: CD8+ T cells sorted from blood. The V gene is TRBV5-4, the J gene TRBJ2-7; D unresolved. CDR3 nucleotide sequence: TGTGCCAGCAGCCTAGGCTACGAGCAGTACTTC. Protein product: CASSLGYEQYF. Looking up the rest from reference TRBV5-4 and TRBJ2-7 gives the full variable domain: ETGVTQSPTHLIKTRGQQVTLRCSSQSGHNTVSWYQQALGQGPQFIFQYYREEENGRGNFPPRFSGLQFPNYSSELNVNALELDDSALYLCASSLGYEQYFGPGTRLTVT.